The 28 T cell receptor beta chains listed next were all sequenced from one sample in a study of shared clonotypes between healthy human individuals. Clones were sequenced by immunoSEQ multiplex PCR, and TCRdb holds only the in-frame ones, with some missing. The table lists fewer than 550,000 clones, 75% to 80% of them singletons. Material for sequencing was PBMCs. These receptors were taken from a woman in her 40s in good health. Some clones in this sample may be carry-over from other donors' samples.

V is TRBV27 and J is TRBJ2-2; the D is unclear. Trimming pared 5 bases from V and 3 bases from J, leaving 16 bases between. Germline V lookup: CDR1 MNHEY, CDR2 SMNVEV (reference sequence). The CDR3 is 16 amino acids. CDR3 loop: CASSEPLMGYTGELFF. The CDR3 DNA follows: TGTGCCAGCAGTGAACCTCTAATGGGGTACACCGGGGAGCTGTTTTTT.

A note on this clone: A clone one base away is much larger, so this may be a read error. The rearrangement uses TRBV7-3 and TRBJ2-2; 7 bases are a match to TRBD1. This CDR3 region has 16 residues. CDR1 and CDR2 (germline): SGHTA, FQGTGA. The CDR3 is CASSLTTGADTGELSF. The CDR3 DNA reads TGTGCCAGCAGCTTAACAACAGGGGCAGATACCGGGGAGCTGTCTTTT. Based on the CDR3 plus reference TRBV7-3 and TRBJ2-2, the full variable domain is GAGVSQTPSNKVTEKGKYVELRCDPISGHTALYWYRQSLGQGPEFLIYFQGTGAADDSGLPNDRFFAVRPEGSVSTLKIQRTERGDSAVYLCASSLTTGADTGELSFGEGSRLTVL.

This clone has a single count. J is TRBJ2-3 and V is TRBV28; 13 bases fit TRBD2. The CDR3 has 19 amino acids. CDR1 is MDHEN, CDR2 SYDVKM, per germline. Trimming removed 7 bases from V and 1 base from J; junction bases left unmatched: 14. The DNA for the CDR3 is TGTGCCAGCAATGAGGGTGGACTAGCGGGAGACCGGGGCACAGATACGCAGTATTTT. This gives the protein CASNEGGLAGDRGTDTQYF.

The rearrangement uses TRBV20-1 and TRBJ2-1; D assignment may be TRBD1 or TRBD2 (5 bases each). Trimming removed 0 bases from V and 12 bases from J, with 9 bases in between. This CDR3 is built from 11 residues. Germline loops: CDR1 DFQATT, CDR2 SNEGSKA (reference sequence). For the CDR3, the DNA is TGCAGTGCTAGAGATCGTGGGGGGCAGTTCTTC. This gives the protein CSARDRGGQFF.

A word on this clone: A single base separates this from a much larger clone, so it may be a read error. The sample carries other DNA sequences with the same CDR3. V gene TRBV5-1 combines with J gene TRBJ2-7; no reliable D call. Trimming cost V 1 base and J 6 bases, with 11 bases left between them. The germline V gene encodes CDR1 SGHRS and CDR2 YFSETQ. CDR3 size: 13 residues. The CDR3 here is CASSLRWGGEQYF. Written as DNA, the CDR3 is TGCGCCAGCAGCTTGCGCTGGGGTGGCGAGCAGTACTTC.

The rearrangement joins TRBV9 to TRBJ1-5; D unresolved. This CDR3 is built from 13 residues. The ends were cut back, 3 bases at V and 7 bases at J, with 11 bases in the middle. Germline V gives CDR1 SGDLS, CDR2 YYNGEE. The CDR3 region is CASSEGLEQPQHF. The CDR3 nucleotides are TGTGCCAGCAGCGAAGGACTGGAACAGCCCCAGCATTTT.

V usage is TRBV5-6 and J usage is TRBJ2-1; D gene uncertain. CDR1 SGHDT and CDR2 YYEEEE come from the germline V gene. The CDR3 runs to 15 residues. The V gene lost 4 bases and the J gene lost 2 bases, with 13 bases spanning the gap. CDR3 sequence reads: CASSTLVAAYNEQFF. Here the CDR3 DNA reads TGTGCCAGCAGCACGCTGGTAGCCGCCTACAATGAGCAGTTCTTC.

The chain has TRBV4-3 and TRBJ1-4, with TRBD1 identical over 8 bases. The CDR3 consists of 14 residues. In germline, CDR1 is LGHNA, CDR2 YSLEER. V lost 4 bases and J lost 7; bases outside the gene matches: 5. Written as DNA, the CDR3 is TGCGCCAGCAGCCGACAGGGGCGGGTTGAAAAACTGTTTTTT. Translating it yields CASSRQGRVEKLFF.

The V and J genes are TRBV5-4 and TRBJ1-5; D is possibly TRBD1 (6 bases). Germline V gives CDR1 SGHNT, CDR2 YYREEE (reference sequence). The CDR3 extends over 14 amino acids. V was shortened by 0 bases and J by 7 bases, with 11 bases between the two germline ends. The CDR3 region is CASSLEGGHQPQHF. The CDR3 bases are TGTGCCAGCAGCTTGGAGGGGGGCCACCAGCCCCAGCATTTT.

This clone was counted only a few times. V usage is TRBV11-3 and J usage is TRBJ2-2; 7 bases are shared with TRBD1. The V segment lost 5 bases and the J segment 0 bases; nucleotides outside the gene matches: 0. This CDR3 is 14 amino acids long. Per the germline V gene, CDR1 is SGHNT and CDR2 is YENEEA. This CDR3 reads CASSGTANTGELFF. CDR3 coding DNA: TGTGCCAGCAGCGGGACAGCGAACACCGGGGAGCTGTTTTTT.

The chain recombines TRBV29-1 with TRBJ2-1, with D perhaps assigned TRBD1 or TRBD2 (5 bases each). The CDR3 contains 12 residues. The germline CDR1 and CDR2 sequences are SQVTM and ANQGSEA. The germline V and J ends were trimmed by 4 bases and 4 bases, with 8 bases remaining between them. As DNA, the CDR3 is TGCAGCGTTGTTGGGGGTTACAATGAGCAGTTCTTC. Translated: CSVVGGYNEQFF.

The J gene is TRBJ1-1, the V gene TRBV6-4, with no clear D. The germline V and J ends were trimmed by 3 bases and 3 bases, with 8 bases remaining between them. CDR1 and CDR2 from the germline V gene are MRHNA and SNTAGT. The CDR3 consists of 13 residues. This CDR3 is CASSETADTEAFF. CDR3 DNA: TGTGCCAGCAGTGAAACAGCCGACACTGAAGCTTTCTTT.

The rearrangement links TRBV2 to TRBJ1-2; possibly TRBD1 for D (5 bases). The V gene lost 4 bases and the J gene lost 0 bases, with 9 bases spanning the gap. The CDR3 contains 14 residues. Germline loops: CDR1 SNHLY, CDR2 FYNNEI. CDR3 bases: TGTGCCAGCAGTGTACAGGTCGCTAACTATGGCTACACCTTC. Protein sequence: CASSVQVANYGYTF.

This clone was counted once. V and J are TRBV18 and TRBJ2-3; D is unclear. CDR1 and CDR2 from the germline V gene are KGHSH and LQKENI. V gave up 0 bases and J gave up 7 bases, with 8 bases separating them. This CDR3 is built from 13 residues. The CDR3 coding sequence is TGTGCCAGCTCACCACCTTCTAGTTATACGCAGTATTTT. Translation gives CASSPPSSYTQYF.

In this sample, this clone turned up many times. J is TRBJ2-2 and V is TRBV6-6; TRBD1 might be the D (6 bases). V was pared by 10 bases and J by 6 bases, with 15 bases between. The CDR3 runs to 13 residues. Germline CDR1 reads MNHNY; CDR2 reads SVGAGI (reference sequence). In nucleotides, the CDR3 is TGTGCCACCCACAGGGCGGAGGCCGGGGAGCTGTTTTTT. It translates to CATHRAEAGELFF.

The chain recombines TRBV6-1 with TRBJ1-1; possible D gene TRBD1, 6 bases. Germline V lookup: CDR1 MNHNS, CDR2 SASEGT. The CDR3 totals 13 residues. Trimming removed 2 bases at V and 3 bases at J, with 7 bases between. CDR3 sequence (DNA): TGTGCCAGCAGTGAAAGGGGGTACACTGAAGCTTTCTTT. Protein product: CASSERGYTEAFF.

In this sample, this clone turned up once. This chain connects TRBV7-8 to TRBJ2-7; TRBD2 agrees at 8 bases. This CDR3 contains 17 residues. CDR1 and CDR2 (germline): SGHVS, FQNEAQ. The J segment lost 3 bases and the V segment lost 5 bases, leaving 15 bases of the junction unmatched. CDR3 sequence: CASSLNRGTRGGYEQYF. Written as DNA, the CDR3 is TGTGCCAGCAGCCTCAACCGCGGGACTAGGGGGGGCTACGAGCAGTACTTC.

Here the CDR3 DNA reads TGTGCCAGCAGCTTCGGCGTCTACGAGCAGTACTTC. This codes for CASSFGVYEQYF. The V gene is TRBV5-6, the J gene TRBJ2-7; D uncertain. Germline assignment: CDR1 SGHDT and CDR2 YYEEEE. Trimming removed 2 bases from V and 3 bases from J, with 6 bases in between. CDR3 length: 12 residues.

The chain employs TRBV2 and TRBJ2-7, with 9 bases that match TRBD1. V trimming: 7 bases; J trimming: 5 bases; junction bases outside the gene matches: 6. The CDR3 is 13 residues long. Germline CDR1 reads SNHLY; CDR2 reads FYNNEI. DNA of the CDR3: TGTGCCAGCAATACACAGGGGGCCAACGAGCAGTACTTC. Translation gives CASNTQGANEQYF.

The chain has TRBV28 and TRBJ1-2; the D gene is possibly TRBD1 (5 bases). V lost 5 bases, J lost 7 bases, and 17 bases lay in between. CDR1 and CDR2 (germline): MDHEN, SYDVKM. The CDR3 loop spans 14 amino acids. CDR3 in DNA: TGTGCCAGCAGTCCGACGGGATTTAGGGGTGGCTACACCTTC. Translated: CASSPTGFRGGYTF.

The rearrangement joins TRBV18 to TRBJ2-1, with a weak D call TRBD2 (6 bases). The germline V gene has CDR1 KGHSH and CDR2 LQKENI. CDR3 length: 16 amino acids. Trimming shortened V by 2 bases and J by 6 bases, and 17 bases separated the two germline ends. In DNA form, the CDR3 reads TGTGCCAGCTCACCAGCTCTAGCGACTCCGACCAATGAGCAGTTCTTC. Translating gives CASSPALATPTNEQFF.

The V call is TRBV7-3, the J call TRBJ2-3; 10 positions match TRBD2. The CDR3 is 14 amino acids. Losses at the gene ends were 5 bases for V and 4 bases for J; bases not matched to a gene: 3. Per germline, CDR1 SGHTA and CDR2 FQGTGA. The CDR3 DNA reads as TGTGCCAGCAGCGCAGGACTAGCGGCAGATACGCAGTATTTT. This encodes CASSAGLAADTQYF.

This chain joins TRBV2 and TRBJ2-3; TRBD2 aligns across 7 bases. V lost 3 bases to trimming and J lost 10 bases; unmatched junction nucleotides: 10. Germline V gene sequence: CDR1 SNHLY, CDR2 FYNNEI. This CDR3 region has 14 residues. DNA for the CDR3: TGTGCCAGCAGTGACCTACTAGCGATAGGGTCGCAGTATTTT. It is translated as CASSDLLAIGSQYF. Together with reference TRBV2 and TRBJ2-3, the CDR3 gives the full variable domain: EPEVTQTPSHQVTQMGQEVILRCVPISNHLYFYWYRQILGQKVEFLVSFYNNEISEKSEIFDDQFSVERPDGSNFTLKIRSTKLEDSAMYFCASSDLLAIGSQYFGPGTRLTVL.

V usage is TRBV15 and J usage is TRBJ2-3; 8 bases fit TRBD2. This CDR3 comprises 17 residues. The germline gives CDR1 LNHNV, CDR2 YYDKDF (reference sequence). V lost 0 bases, J lost 1 base, and 6 bases stayed unmatched. This chain's CDR3 is CATSRDSWREGTDTQYF. The CDR3 nucleotides are TGTGCCACCAGCAGAGATTCCTGGCGGGAGGGCACAGATACGCAGTATTTT.

In this sample, this clone turned up once. This may arise from a read error, as a much more abundant clone is one base away. V usage is TRBV6-6 and J usage is TRBJ2-7; D may be TRBD1 (6 bases). The CDR3 contains 12 residues. Trimming shortened V by 5 bases and J by 4 bases, and 9 bases separated the two germline ends. CDR1 is MNHNY and CDR2 is SVGAGI in the germline V gene (reference sequence). The CDR3 DNA reads as TGTGCCAGCAGTGCACAGGGATACGAGCAGTACTTC. Its translation is CASSAQGYEQYF.

This clone turned up a few times. The V and J genes are TRBV11-2 and TRBJ1-2; maybe TRBD1 (6 bases). Germline CDR1 is SGHAT and CDR2 is FQNNGV. The germline V and J ends were trimmed by 4 bases and 4 bases, with 10 bases remaining between them. CDR3 length: 13 residues. The CDR3 is CASSSGQTYGYTF. DNA of the CDR3: TGTGCCAGCAGCTCCGGACAGACCTATGGCTACACCTTC. The whole variable domain, remainder taken from reference TRBV11-2 and TRBJ1-2, is EAGVAQSPRYKIIEKRQSVAFWCNPISGHATLYWYQQILGQGPKLLIQFQNNGVVDDSQLPKDRFSAERLKGVDSTLKIQPAKLEDSAVYLCASSSGQTYGYTFGSGTRLTVV.

The chain combines TRBV7-2 with TRBJ2-1, with a weak D call TRBD1 (6 bases). CDR1 and CDR2 from the germline V gene are SGHTA and FQGNSA. The CDR3 covers 15 residues. Trimming took 2 bases from V and 0 from J, leaving 8 bases between them. In DNA, the CDR3 is TGTGCCAGCAGCTTACTACAGGGCTCCTACAATGAGCAGTTCTTC. This gives the protein CASSLLQGSYNEQFF.

Regarding this clone: Within the sample, other DNA sequences also encode this same CDR3. This rearrangement joins TRBV2 to TRBJ2-1; D unclear. The CDR3 totals 11 residues. The V gene lost 9 bases and the J gene lost 4 bases, with 7 bases spanning the gap. CDR1 is SNHLY, CDR2 FYNNEI, per germline. This chain's CDR3 is CASTRYNEQFF. CDR3 nucleotide sequence: TGTGCCAGTACCAGGTACAATGAGCAGTTCTTC. The full variable domain, its missing parts supplied by reference TRBV2 and TRBJ2-1, is EPEVTQTPSHQVTQMGQEVILRCVPISNHLYFYWYRQILGQKVEFLVSFYNNEISEKSEIFDDQFSVERPDGSNFTLKIRSTKLEDSAMYFCASTRYNEQFFGPGTRLTVL.